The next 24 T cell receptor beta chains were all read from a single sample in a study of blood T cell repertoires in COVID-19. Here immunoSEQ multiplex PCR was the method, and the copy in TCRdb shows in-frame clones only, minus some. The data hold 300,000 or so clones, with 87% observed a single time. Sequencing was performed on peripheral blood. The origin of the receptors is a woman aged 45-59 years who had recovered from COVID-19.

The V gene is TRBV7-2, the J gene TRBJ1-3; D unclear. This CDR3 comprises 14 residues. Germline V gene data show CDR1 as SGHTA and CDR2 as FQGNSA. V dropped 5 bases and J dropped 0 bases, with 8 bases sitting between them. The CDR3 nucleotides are TGTGCCAGCAGCGCACAACGCTCTGGAAACACCATATATTTT. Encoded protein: CASSAQRSGNTIYF. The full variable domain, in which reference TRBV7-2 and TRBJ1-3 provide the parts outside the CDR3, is GAGVSQSPSNKVTEKGKDVELRCDPISGHTALYWYRQSLGQGLEFLIYFQGNSAPDKSGLPSDRFSAERTGGSVSTLTIQRTQQEDSAVYLCASSAQRSGNTIYFGEGSWLTVV.

The CDR3 sequence is CASVEGQGQLTPHF. The CDR3 DNA follows: TGTGCCAGCGTAGAGGGACAGGGCCAACTCACCCCCCACTTT. The rearrangement links TRBV28 to TRBJ1-6; 9 nucleotides line up with TRBD1. J lost 18 bases, V lost 8 bases, and 17 bases had no gene match. CDR1 MDHEN and CDR2 SYDVKM come from the germline V gene. This CDR3 has 14 amino acids.

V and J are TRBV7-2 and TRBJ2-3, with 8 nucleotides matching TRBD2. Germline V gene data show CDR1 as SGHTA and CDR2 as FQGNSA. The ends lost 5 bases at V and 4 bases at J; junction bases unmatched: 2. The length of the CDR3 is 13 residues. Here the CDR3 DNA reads TGTGCCAGCAGCACAGCGGGGGCAGATACGCAGTATTTT. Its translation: CASSTAGADTQYF.

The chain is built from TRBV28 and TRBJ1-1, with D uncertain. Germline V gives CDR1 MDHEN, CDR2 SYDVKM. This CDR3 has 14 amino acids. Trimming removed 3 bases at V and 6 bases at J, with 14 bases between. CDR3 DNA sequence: TGTGCCAGCAGTTTCAACCCGAGACTGGCTGAAGCTTTCTTT. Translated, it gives CASSFNPRLAEAFF. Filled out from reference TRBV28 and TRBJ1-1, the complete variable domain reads DVKVTQSSRYLVKRTGEKVFLECVQDMDHENMFWYRQDPGLGLRLIYFSYDVKMKEKGDIPEGYSVSREKKERFSLILESASTNQTSMYLCASSFNPRLAEAFFGQGTRLTVV.

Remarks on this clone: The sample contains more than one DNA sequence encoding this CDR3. The CDR3 here is CASSYRGSGANVLTF. The DNA of the CDR3 is TGTGCCAGCAGTTATAGGGGCTCTGGGGCCAACGTCCTGACTTTC. This chain uses TRBV6-5 with TRBJ2-6; maybe TRBD1 (5 bases). The V and J ends lost 3 bases and 0 bases respectively, with 6 bases between them. The CDR3 has 15 residues. Looked up from germline, CDR1 is MNHEY and CDR2 is SVGAGI.

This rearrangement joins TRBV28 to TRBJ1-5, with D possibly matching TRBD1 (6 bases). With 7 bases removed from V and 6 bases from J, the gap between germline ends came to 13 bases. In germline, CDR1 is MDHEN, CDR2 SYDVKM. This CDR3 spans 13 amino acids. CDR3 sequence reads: CASNRDMGQPQHF. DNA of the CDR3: TGTGCCAGCAACCGGGACATGGGTCAGCCCCAGCATTTT.

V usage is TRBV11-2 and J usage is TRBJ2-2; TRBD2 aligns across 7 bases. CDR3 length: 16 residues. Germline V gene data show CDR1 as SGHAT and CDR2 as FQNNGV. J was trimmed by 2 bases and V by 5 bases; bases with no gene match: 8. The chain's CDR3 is CASSARGGLNTGELFF. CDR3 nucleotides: TGTGCCAGCAGCGCGCGCGGGGGATTAAACACCGGGGAGCTGTTTTTT.

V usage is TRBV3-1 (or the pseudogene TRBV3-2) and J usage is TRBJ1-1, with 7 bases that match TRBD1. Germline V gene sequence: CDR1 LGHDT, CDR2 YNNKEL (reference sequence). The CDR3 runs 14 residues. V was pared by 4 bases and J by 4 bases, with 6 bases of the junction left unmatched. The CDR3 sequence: CASSPGQSFTEAFF. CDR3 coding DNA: TGTGCCAGCAGCCCGGGACAGTCGTTCACTGAAGCTTTCTTT.

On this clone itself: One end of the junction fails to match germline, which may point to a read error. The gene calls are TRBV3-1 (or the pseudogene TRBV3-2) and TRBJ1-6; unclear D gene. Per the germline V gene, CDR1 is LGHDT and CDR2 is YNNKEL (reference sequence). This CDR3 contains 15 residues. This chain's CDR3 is CATPPRLSFNSPLHF. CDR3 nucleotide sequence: TGTGCCACTCCACCCCGACTTTCCTTTAATTCACCCCTCCACTTT.

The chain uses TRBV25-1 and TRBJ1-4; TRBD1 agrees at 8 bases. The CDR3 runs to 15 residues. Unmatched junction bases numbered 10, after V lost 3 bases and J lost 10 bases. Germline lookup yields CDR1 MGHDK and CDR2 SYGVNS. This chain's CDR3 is CASSERDRRPVKLFF. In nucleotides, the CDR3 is TGTGCCAGCAGTGAGAGGGACAGGCGGCCGGTAAAACTGTTTTTT.

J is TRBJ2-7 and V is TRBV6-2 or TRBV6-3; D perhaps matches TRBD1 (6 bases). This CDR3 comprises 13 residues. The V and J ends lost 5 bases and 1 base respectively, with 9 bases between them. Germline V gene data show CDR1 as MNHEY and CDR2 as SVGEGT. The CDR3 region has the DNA TGTGCCAGCAGTCCGGACAGTTCCTACGAGCAGTACTTC. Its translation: CASSPDSSYEQYF.

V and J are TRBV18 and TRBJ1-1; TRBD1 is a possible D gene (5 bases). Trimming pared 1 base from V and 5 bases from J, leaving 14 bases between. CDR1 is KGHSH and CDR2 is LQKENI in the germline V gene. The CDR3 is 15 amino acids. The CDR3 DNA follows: TGTGCCAGCTCACCACGGGTAGGGCAGGGAACTGAAGCTTTCTTT. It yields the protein CASSPRVGQGTEAFF.

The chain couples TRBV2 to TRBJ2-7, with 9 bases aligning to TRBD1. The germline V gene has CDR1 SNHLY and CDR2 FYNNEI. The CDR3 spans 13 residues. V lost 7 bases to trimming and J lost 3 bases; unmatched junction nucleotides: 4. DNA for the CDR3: TGTGCCAGCAAACAGGGGGCCGTCTACGAGCAGTACTTC. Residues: CASKQGAVYEQYF.

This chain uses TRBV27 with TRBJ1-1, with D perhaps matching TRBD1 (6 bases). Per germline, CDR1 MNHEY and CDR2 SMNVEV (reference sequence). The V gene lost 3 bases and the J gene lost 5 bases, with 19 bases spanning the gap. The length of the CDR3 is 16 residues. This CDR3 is CASSLRAGGAGTEAFF. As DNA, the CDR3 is TGTGCCAGCAGTTTGCGCGCGGGGGGCGCGGGGACTGAAGCTTTCTTT.

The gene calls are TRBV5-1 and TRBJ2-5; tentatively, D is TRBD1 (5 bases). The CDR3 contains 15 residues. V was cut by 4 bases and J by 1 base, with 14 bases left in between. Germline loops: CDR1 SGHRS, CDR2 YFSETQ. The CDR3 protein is CASSSKQVAQETQYF. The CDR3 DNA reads TGCGCCAGCAGCAGCAAACAGGTTGCCCAAGAGACCCAGTACTTC.

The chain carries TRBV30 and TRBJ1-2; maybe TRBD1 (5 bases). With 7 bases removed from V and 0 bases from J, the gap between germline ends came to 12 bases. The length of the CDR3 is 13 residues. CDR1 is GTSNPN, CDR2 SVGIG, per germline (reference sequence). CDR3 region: CALAQGANYGYTF. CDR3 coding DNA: TGTGCCTTGGCCCAGGGTGCTAACTATGGCTACACCTTC.

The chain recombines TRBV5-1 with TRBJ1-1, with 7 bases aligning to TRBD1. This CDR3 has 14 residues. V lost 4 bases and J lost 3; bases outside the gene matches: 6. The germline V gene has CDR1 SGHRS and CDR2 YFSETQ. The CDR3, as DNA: TGCGCCAGCAGCGGAGGACAGGTGTACACTGAAGCTTTCTTT. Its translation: CASSGGQVYTEAFF.

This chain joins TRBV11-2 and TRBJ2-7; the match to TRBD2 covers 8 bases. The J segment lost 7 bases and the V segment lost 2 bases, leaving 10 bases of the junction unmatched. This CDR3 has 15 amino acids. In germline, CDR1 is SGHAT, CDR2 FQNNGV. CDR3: CASSLSGGSAGEQYF. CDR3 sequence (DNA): TGTGCCAGCAGCTTAAGCGGGGGCTCGGCGGGGGAGCAGTACTTC.

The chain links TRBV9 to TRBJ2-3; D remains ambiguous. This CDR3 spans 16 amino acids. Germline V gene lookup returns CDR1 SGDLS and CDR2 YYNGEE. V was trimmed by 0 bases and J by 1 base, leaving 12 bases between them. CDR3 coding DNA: TGTGCCAGCAGCGTAGCTATTTCTACGGGCACAGATACGCAGTATTTT. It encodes CASSVAISTGTDTQYF.

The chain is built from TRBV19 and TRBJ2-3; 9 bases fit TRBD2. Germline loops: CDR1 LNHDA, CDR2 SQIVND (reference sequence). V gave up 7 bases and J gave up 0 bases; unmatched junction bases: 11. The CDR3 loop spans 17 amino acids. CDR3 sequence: CASKGRPAGGSTDTQYF. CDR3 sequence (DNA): TGTGCCAGTAAAGGAAGGCCTGCGGGGGGGAGCACAGATACGCAGTATTTT.

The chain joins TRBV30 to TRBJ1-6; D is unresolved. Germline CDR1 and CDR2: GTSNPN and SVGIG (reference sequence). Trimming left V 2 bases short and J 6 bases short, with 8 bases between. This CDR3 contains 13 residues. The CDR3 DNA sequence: TGTGCCTGGAGTTACGGGATTAATTCACCCCTCCACTTT. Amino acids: CAWSYGINSPLHF.

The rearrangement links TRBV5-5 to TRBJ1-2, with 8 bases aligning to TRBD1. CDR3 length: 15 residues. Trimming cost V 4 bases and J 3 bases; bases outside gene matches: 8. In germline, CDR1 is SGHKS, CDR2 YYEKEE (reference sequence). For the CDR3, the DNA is TGTGCCAGCAGCATAGGACAGGGACGGGACTATGGCTACACCTTC. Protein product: CASSIGQGRDYGYTF.

This CDR3 is CAWSSGGRTQYF. CDR3 DNA sequence: TGTGCCTGGAGTTCGGGGGGGAGGACGCAGTATTTT. This chain uses TRBV30 with TRBJ2-3; 8 bases match TRBD2. The CDR3 contains 12 residues. Germline CDR1 is GTSNPN and CDR2 is SVGIG (reference sequence). With 2 bases clipped from V and 9 bases from J, the junction kept 4 bases outside the gene matches.

This CDR3 reads CASSPPRGVEQFF. The CDR3 DNA sequence: TGTGCCAGCAGTCCACCCCGGGGGGTCGAGCAGTTCTTC. The V and J genes are TRBV6-5 and TRBJ2-1, with TRBD2 matching over 7 bases. Trimming cost V 5 bases and J 10 bases; bases outside gene matches: 8. CDR3 length equals 13 residues. Germline V gene lookup returns CDR1 MNHEY and CDR2 SVGAGI.